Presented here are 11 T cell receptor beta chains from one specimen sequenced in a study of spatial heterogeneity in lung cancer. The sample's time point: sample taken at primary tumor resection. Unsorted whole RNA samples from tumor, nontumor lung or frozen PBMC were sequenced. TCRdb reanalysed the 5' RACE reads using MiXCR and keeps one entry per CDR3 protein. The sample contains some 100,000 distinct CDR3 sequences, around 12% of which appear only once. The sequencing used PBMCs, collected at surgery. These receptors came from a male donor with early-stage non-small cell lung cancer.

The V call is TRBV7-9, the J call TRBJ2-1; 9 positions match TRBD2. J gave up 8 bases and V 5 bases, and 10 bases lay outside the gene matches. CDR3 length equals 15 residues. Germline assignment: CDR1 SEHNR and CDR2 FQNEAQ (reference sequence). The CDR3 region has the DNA TGTGCCAGCAGCCGTAATAGCGGGAGTTTGGATGAGCAGTTCTTC. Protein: CASSRNSGSLDEQFF.

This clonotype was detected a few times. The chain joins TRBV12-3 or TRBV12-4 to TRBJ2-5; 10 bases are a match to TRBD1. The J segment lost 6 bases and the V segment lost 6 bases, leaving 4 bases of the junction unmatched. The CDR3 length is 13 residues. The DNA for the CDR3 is TGTGCCAGCAGGACAGGGGGCGTAAAGACCCAGTACTTC. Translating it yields CASRTGGVKTQYF.

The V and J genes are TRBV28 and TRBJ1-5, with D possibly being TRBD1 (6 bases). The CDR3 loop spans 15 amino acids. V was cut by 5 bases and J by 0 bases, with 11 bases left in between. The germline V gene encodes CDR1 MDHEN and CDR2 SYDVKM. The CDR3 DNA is TGTGCCAGCAGTCCGACAGGAGTTAGCAATCAGCCCCAGCATTTT. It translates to CASSPTGVSNQPQHF.

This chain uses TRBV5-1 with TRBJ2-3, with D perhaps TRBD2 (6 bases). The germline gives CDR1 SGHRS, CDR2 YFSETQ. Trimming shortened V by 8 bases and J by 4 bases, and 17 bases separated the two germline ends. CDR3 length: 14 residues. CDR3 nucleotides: TGCGCCAGGATTCCTACTAGCACCCCAGATACGCAGTATTTT. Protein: CARIPTSTPDTQYF.

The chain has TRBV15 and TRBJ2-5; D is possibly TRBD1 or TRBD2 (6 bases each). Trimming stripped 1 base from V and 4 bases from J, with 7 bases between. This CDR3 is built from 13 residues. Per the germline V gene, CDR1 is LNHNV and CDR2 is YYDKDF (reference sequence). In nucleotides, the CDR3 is TGTGCCACCAGCAGAGGGGGGGCAGAGACCCAGTACTTC. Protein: CATSRGGAETQYF.

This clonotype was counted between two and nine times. CDR3 in DNA: TGTGCCAGCAGCCAAGAACTGGGGGCTAATGAAAAACTGTTTTTT. Its protein product is CASSQELGANEKLFF. J is TRBJ1-4 and V is TRBV14, with D perhaps TRBD1 (5 bases). Germline loops: CDR1 SGHDN, CDR2 FVKESK. The CDR3 is 15 amino acids. V was trimmed by 0 bases and J by 3 bases, leaving 8 bases between them.

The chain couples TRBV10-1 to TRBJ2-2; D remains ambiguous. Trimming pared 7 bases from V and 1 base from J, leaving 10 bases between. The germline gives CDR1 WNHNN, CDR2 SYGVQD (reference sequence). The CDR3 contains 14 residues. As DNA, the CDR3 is TGCGCCAGCACATCTGACATGAACACCGGGGAGCTGTTTTTT. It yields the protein CASTSDMNTGELFF.

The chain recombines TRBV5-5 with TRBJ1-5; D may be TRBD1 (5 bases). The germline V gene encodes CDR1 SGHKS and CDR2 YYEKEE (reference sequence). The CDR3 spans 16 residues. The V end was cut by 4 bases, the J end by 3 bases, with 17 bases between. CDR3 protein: CASSTGPGGVNQPQHF. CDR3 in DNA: TGTGCCAGCAGCACGGGACCCGGAGGGGTCAATCAGCCCCAGCATTTT.

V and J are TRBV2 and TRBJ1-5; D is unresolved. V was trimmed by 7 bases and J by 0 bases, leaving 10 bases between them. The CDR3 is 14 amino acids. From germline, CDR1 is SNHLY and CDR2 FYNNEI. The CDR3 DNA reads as TGTGCCAGCACCTTGGGGTTTAGCAATCAGCCCCAGCATTTT. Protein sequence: CASTLGFSNQPQHF.

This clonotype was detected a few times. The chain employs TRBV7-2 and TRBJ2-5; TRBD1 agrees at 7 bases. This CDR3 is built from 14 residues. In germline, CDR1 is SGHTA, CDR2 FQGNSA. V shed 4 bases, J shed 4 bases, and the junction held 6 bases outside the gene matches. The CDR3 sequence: CASSYGQVTETQYF. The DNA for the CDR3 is TGTGCCAGCAGCTACGGACAGGTTACAGAGACCCAGTACTTC. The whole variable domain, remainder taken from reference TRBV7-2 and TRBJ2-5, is GAGVSQSPSNKVTEKGKDVELRCDPISGHTALYWYRQSLGQGLEFLIYFQGNSAPDKSGLPSDRFSAERTGGSVSTLTIQRTQQEDSAVYLCASSYGQVTETQYFGPGTRLLVL.

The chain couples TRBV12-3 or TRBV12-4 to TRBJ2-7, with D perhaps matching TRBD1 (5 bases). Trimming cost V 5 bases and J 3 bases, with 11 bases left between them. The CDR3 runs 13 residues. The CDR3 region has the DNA TGTGCCAGCAGTCTGACAGTTAACTACGAGCAGTACTTC. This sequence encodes CASSLTVNYEQYF.